One T cell receptor (beta chain) is described in this entry. This entry is derived from a study of technical replicates of blood from several donors. V lost 7 bases, J lost 3 bases, and 4 bases stayed unmatched. CDR1 SGHTA and CDR2 FQGNSA come from the germline V gene. The CDR3 is 13 amino acids. Repertoires were generated with immunoSEQ multiplex PCR, while TCRdb's copy carries only in-frame clones and drops some. Of about 60,000 clones in the sample, around nine tenths were seen once. Material: PBMCs. The origin of this receptor is a human donor in good health. Some clones in this sample may be carry-over from other donors' samples. The chain carries TRBV7-2 and TRBJ2-7; 9 nucleotides match TRBD2. Here the CDR3 reads CASKGLAIYEQYF. The CDR3 DNA reads TGTGCCAGCAAGGGACTAGCCATCTACGAGCAGTACTTC.